This T cell receptor (beta chain) was profiled in a study of blood T cell repertoires in COVID-19 (dated by TCRdb to about 2020). Context from the whole study: Collaborator samples came from the United States, Italy and Spain and covered acute and convalescent phases of COVID-19. Subjects who had been exposed to COVID-19, were actively infected with it, or had recovered from it provided the deeply sampled blood TCRbeta repertoires that made up the dataset. The repertoires were made available in a free public database intended to serve as a resource for research on the immune response to SARS-CoV-2. The prospective study material was composed of cDNA or gDNA derived from T cells, B-cell-depleted T cells, or PBMCs. A de-identified subject ID, COVID-19 status, age in years and sex were almost always included in the sample metadata. Samples came from the ongoing ImmuneRACE study (first 160 participants) plus 1,254 subjects from 6 global collaborators. Where HLA class I and class II types were available, the types were taken from metadata supplied by the sample provider, not from assay-based typing. Summary of the overall study and its limitations: Clinical and demographic metadata were provided uncurated, with the amount varying by source and participant.

This clone came up once. Its specific antigen is unknown. No much larger clone exists at a distance of one base, and base qualities are not known. TCRbeta CDR3 regions were amplified from genomic DNA using the immunoSEQ Assay, a bias-controlled multiplex PCR. The original methods were these. The number of nucleated cells in each sample was estimated from the amplification of reference gene primers within the assay. To quantify the absolute abundance of each unique TCRbeta CDR3 rearrangement, sequence reads were collapsed and filtered. Productive Simpson clonality was computed per sample as the square root of Simpson's diversity index over productive rearrangements. TCRdb carries this immuneACCESS record with in-frame sequences only. Its versions omit some clonotypes, under half of them owing to an unresolved V gene in the studies checked, with the rest unexplained. Clonal size and the V and J genes are those of that table, whereas D and trimming came from the DNA. The sample contains about 430,000 clones, 80% to 90% of them found a single time. The top ten hold 1% to 1.3% of the sample.

Trimming removed 0 bases from V and 7 bases from J, leaving 13 bases between the germline ends. Its CDR3 holds 15 amino acids, cysteine through phenylalanine. Of the read, only the CDR3 DNA is kept; its 45 bases are in frame from base 1. CDR1 is given as SNHLY and CDR2 as FYNNEI, both from the germline V gene. Participants in the prospective study were aged roughly 18 to 100 years, lived in 20 to 30 United States geographic areas, and enrolled through a virtual design. In the prospective study, participants were assigned to cohorts based on the clinical history participants reported in a screening survey and a study questionnaire. ImmuneRACE Cohort 3 recovered participants were defined by two consecutive negative NP/OP PCR tests, healthcare professional clearance, or symptom resolution. In the prospective study, mobile phlebotomists collected whole blood, serum and a nasopharyngeal or oropharyngeal swab from each participant. Participants in the prospective study had the option to provide additional blood draws and questionnaires over an approximately 2-month period. Before DNA extraction, prospective study blood samples were shipped either frozen or at room temperature.

The clonotype was recovered from a man aged 30 to 45 who had recovered from COVID-19. Rearrangement joined TRBV2 to TRBJ2-4; TRBD1 is possibly the D segment (8 matching bases). Sequencing was done on a sample of PBMCs or T cells enriched from blood (not recorded which). The DNA sequence reads TGTGCCAGCAGTGAAGCATTACAGGGGGGGAACATTCAGTACTTC. This yields the protein CASSEALQGGNIQYF.